The 27 T cell receptor beta chains below all came from one sample that was sequenced in a study of cytomegalovirus exposure and HLA in healthy donors. The PCR made use of 60 Vbeta and 13 Jbeta primers. Clones were sequenced by immunoSEQ multiplex PCR, and TCRdb holds only the in-frame ones, with some missing. This sample has fewer than 100,000 clones; 78% occur once, and the top ten carry over 3.5%. Sequences were obtained from PBMCs. The source is a woman aged 35 to 49 in good health and CMV-seropositive.

This chain connects TRBV27 to TRBJ2-6; possibly TRBD2 for D (5 bases). This CDR3 has 15 residues. CDR1 and CDR2 from the germline V gene are MNHEY and SMNVEV (reference sequence). Trimming took off 3 bases at V and 0 bases at J, with 6 bases between the two ends. In nucleotides, the CDR3 is TGTGCCAGCAGTTTTGGACTCTCTGGGGCCAACGTCCTGACTTTC. Translation gives CASSFGLSGANVLTF. The full variable domain, in which reference TRBV27 and TRBJ2-6 provide the parts outside the CDR3, is EAQVTQNPRYLITVTGKKLTVTCSQNMNHEYMSWYRQDPGLGLRQIYYSMNVEVTDKGDVPEGYKVSRKEKRNFPLILESPSPNQTSLYFCASSFGLSGANVLTFGAGSRLTVL.

In this sample, this clone turned up once. CDR3 in amino acids: CASSQTHSGSNIKETQYF. The CDR3 region has the DNA TGCGCCAGCAGCCAAACCCATAGCGGGAGTAATATCAAAGAGACCCAGTACTTC. The chain links TRBV4-1 to TRBJ2-5; 9 bases align to TRBD2. The CDR3 has 18 amino acids. V lost 2 bases to trimming and J lost 3 bases; unmatched junction nucleotides: 13. Germline assignment: CDR1 MGHRA and CDR2 YSYEKL.

This clone was detected once. The CDR3 region is CASSSGTSISNEQFF. The CDR3 DNA follows: TGCGCCAGCAGCTCCGGGACTAGCATCTCCAATGAGCAGTTCTTC. This chain connects TRBV5-1 to TRBJ2-1; 9 positions match TRBD2. V lost 3 bases to trimming and J lost 6 bases; unmatched junction nucleotides: 7. The germline CDR1 and CDR2 sequences are SGHRS and YFSETQ. CDR3 length: 15 amino acids.

The chain combines TRBV2 with TRBJ2-5, with D uncertain. There are 14 residues in the CDR3. The V gene lost 7 bases and the J gene lost 3 bases, with 15 bases spanning the gap. Per the germline V gene, CDR1 is SNHLY and CDR2 is FYNNEI. In DNA, the CDR3 is TGTGCCAGCACCCTACTTACGTCCGAAGAGACCCAGTACTTC. Its protein is CASTLLTSEETQYF.

The chain joins TRBV5-1 to TRBJ2-2; 10 nucleotides match TRBD1. There are 17 residues in the CDR3. Trimming took 1 base from V and 4 from J; bases not matched to a gene: 7. Germline V gene sequence: CDR1 SGHRS, CDR2 YFSETQ. CDR3 nucleotide sequence: TGCGCCAGCAGCTTGTCGACAGGGGGCATCGGCACCGGGGAGCTGTTTTTT. It codes for CASSLSTGGIGTGELFF.

The chain carries TRBV18 and TRBJ2-5, with 9 positions matching TRBD2. CDR1 and CDR2 (germline): KGHSH, LQKENI. After removal of 0 bases from V and 2 bases from J, the junction contained 13 bases not matched to a gene. This CDR3 spans 19 amino acids. CDR3 sequence reads: CASSPPRGPLAGRQETQYF. The CDR3 bases are TGTGCCAGCTCACCACCGCGGGGCCCCCTAGCGGGGAGACAAGAGACCCAGTACTTC.

V is TRBV18 and J is TRBJ1-3; 7 nucleotides align to TRBD1. CDR3 length equals 14 residues. The germline CDR1 and CDR2 sequences are KGHSH and LQKENI. The V gene end was trimmed by 4 bases and the J gene end by 2 bases; junction bases not matched to a gene: 2. This chain's CDR3 is CASSLTGAGNTIYF. DNA for the CDR3: TGTGCCAGCTCACTAACAGGGGCTGGAAACACCATATATTTT.

This clone was recorded a few times. This sequence joins TRBV13 and TRBJ2-1, with 8 bases lining up with TRBD2. With 1 base clipped from V and 7 bases from J, the junction kept 12 bases outside the gene matches. CDR1 is PRHDT, CDR2 FYEKMQ, per germline (reference sequence). The CDR3 contains 17 residues. For the CDR3, the DNA is TGTGCCAGCAGCTTAGAGCGCGGAGCGGGAGCGAGTAATGAGCAGTTCTTC. Translating it yields CASSLERGAGASNEQFF.

This clone has more than one count but fewer than ten. V and J are TRBV25-1 and TRBJ1-6; perhaps TRBD1 as D (6 bases). The germline gives CDR1 MGHDK, CDR2 SYGVNS. The CDR3 has 16 residues. V was pared by 6 bases and J by 3 bases, with 15 bases between. The CDR3 sequence is CASRGNGDIYNSPLHF. Written as DNA, the CDR3 is TGTGCCAGCAGGGGCAATGGGGACATCTATAATTCACCCCTCCACTTT.

The chain carries TRBV7-9 and TRBJ2-1; 13 nucleotides match TRBD2. The CDR3 spans 15 residues. The germline gives CDR1 SEHNR, CDR2 FQNEAQ (reference sequence). V lost 3 bases and J lost 6; bases outside the gene matches: 2. CDR3 nucleotides: TGTGCCAGCAGCTTGGGACTAGCGGGAACCAATGAGCAGTTCTTC. As protein: CASSLGLAGTNEQFF.

The CDR3 is CSVEDGRGSTDTQYF. CDR3 nucleotides: TGCAGCGTTGAAGATGGACGGGGAAGCACAGATACGCAGTATTTT. V usage is TRBV29-1 and J usage is TRBJ2-3; D may be TRBD2 (5 bases). The CDR3 has 15 amino acids. Germline lookup yields CDR1 SQVTM and CDR2 ANQGSEA. V lost 0 bases, J lost 0 bases, and 10 bases lay in between.

The chain recombines TRBV27 with TRBJ2-7; D is unclear. The CDR3 covers 14 residues. In germline, CDR1 is MNHEY, CDR2 SMNVEV (reference sequence). V dropped 0 bases and J dropped 3 bases, with 9 bases sitting between them. Here the CDR3 DNA reads TGTGCCAGCAGTTTATCGAGGCTTCACTACGAGCAGTACTTC. This translates into CASSLSRLHYEQYF.

In its sample, this clone was seen a few times. One end of the junction fails to match germline, which may point to a read error. The gene calls are TRBV7-9 and TRBJ1-2, with D perhaps TRBD1 (6 bases). This CDR3 contains 12 residues. Germline CDR1 is SEHNR and CDR2 is FQNEAQ (reference sequence). Written as DNA, the CDR3 is TGTTCCAGCAGCTTGGACAGAGAGGGCTACACCTTC. Translation: CSSSLDREGYTF.

The V gene is TRBV7-3, the J gene TRBJ1-2; D ambiguous. Germline V CDR1 and CDR2: SGHTA, FQGTGA. V was shortened by 3 bases and J by 5 bases, with 16 bases between the two germline ends. The CDR3 has 15 residues. The CDR3 DNA is TGTGCCAGCAGCTTCGGTTCCGATCCGGGGTATGGCTACACCTTC. The encoded protein is CASSFGSDPGYGYTF.

The chain recombines TRBV25-1 with TRBJ2-1; D call uncertain. The CDR3 extends over 12 amino acids. CDR1 is MGHDK, CDR2 SYGVNS, per germline. Trimming left V 5 bases short and J 4 bases short, with 6 bases between. Here the CDR3 DNA reads TGTGCCAGCAGTCACAGTTACAATGAGCAGTTCTTC. It encodes CASSHSYNEQFF. Looking up the rest from reference TRBV25-1 and TRBJ2-1 gives the full variable domain: EADIYQTPRYLVIGTGKKITLECSQTMGHDKMYWYQQDPGMELHLIHYSYGVNSTEKGDLSSESTVSRIRTEHFPLTLESARPSHTSQYLCASSHSYNEQFFGPGTRLTVL.

This chain uses TRBV7-9 with TRBJ1-1, with unresolved D. The CDR3 runs to 15 residues. Per the germline V gene, CDR1 is SEHNR and CDR2 is FQNEAQ (reference sequence). V lost 5 bases to trimming and J lost 1 base, with 14 bases between them. The CDR3, as DNA: TGTGCCAGCAGCCCTTCGGACGGGAAGAACACTGAAGCTTTCTTT. It encodes CASSPSDGKNTEAFF.

The chain carries TRBV6-6 and TRBJ1-1; tentative D call: TRBD1 (5 bases). Germline-derived CDR1 and CDR2 are MNHNY and SVGAGI (reference sequence). Deletions cut 5 bases from V and 0 bases from J, with 7 bases between. The CDR3 extends over 13 amino acids. In nucleotides, the CDR3 is TGTGCCAGCAGTATGACAGTGAACACTGAAGCTTTCTTT. This translates into CASSMTVNTEAFF.

The chain has TRBV6-1 and TRBJ2-1; 10 bases fit TRBD2. The CDR3 is made up of 17 amino acids. Germline V gene sequence: CDR1 MNHNS, CDR2 SASEGT. V shed 4 bases and J 6 bases; nucleotides not matched to a gene: 12. The CDR3 spells CASSVDWAGLATNEQFF. CDR3 sequence (DNA): TGTGCCAGCAGTGTAGATTGGGCGGGACTAGCGACCAATGAGCAGTTCTTC.

J is TRBJ2-1 and V is TRBV19; maybe TRBD1 (5 bases). Germline V gene data show CDR1 as LNHDA and CDR2 as SQIVND (reference sequence). Trimming cost V 10 bases and J 2 bases, with 15 bases left between them. The CDR3 spans 14 residues. DNA of the CDR3: TGTGCCACGACCCCAGGGCGTACCTACAATGAGCAGTTCTTC. As protein: CATTPGRTYNEQFF. The full variable domain, in which reference TRBV19 and TRBJ2-1 provide the parts outside the CDR3, is DGGITQSPKYLFRKEGQNVTLSCEQNLNHDAMYWYRQDPGQGLRLIYYSQIVNDFQKGDIAEGYSVSREKKESFPLTVTSAQKNPTAFYLCATTPGRTYNEQFFGPGTRLTVL.

This clone was counted only a few times. The chain is built from TRBV19 and TRBJ1-1, with 9 bases fitting TRBD1. Germline V gene lookup returns CDR1 LNHDA and CDR2 SQIVND (reference sequence). J gave up 4 bases and V 5 bases, and 8 bases lay outside the gene matches. There are 15 residues in the CDR3. The DNA of the CDR3 is TGTGCCAGTAGTTTCTACAGGGGGCCCGGCACTGAAGCTTTCTTT. This codes for CASSFYRGPGTEAFF. Full variable domain (outside the CDR3, taken from reference TRBV19 and TRBJ1-1): DGGITQSPKYLFRKEGQNVTLSCEQNLNHDAMYWYRQDPGQGLRLIYYSQIVNDFQKGDIAEGYSVSREKKESFPLTVTSAQKNPTAFYLCASSFYRGPGTEAFFGQGTRLTVV.

Only one count was recorded for this clone. This rearrangement joins TRBV5-1 to TRBJ2-7; 7 bases are shared with TRBD2. The CDR3 has 16 amino acids. Looked up from germline, CDR1 is SGHRS and CDR2 is YFSETQ. V lost 4 bases to trimming and J lost 3 bases; unmatched junction nucleotides: 13. CDR3 coding DNA: TGCGCCAGCAGCCCCCTGGGGTTTGGGGGGGACTACGAGCAGTACTTC. Encoded protein: CASSPLGFGGDYEQYF.

The CDR3 protein is CAWDRGYEQYF. CDR3 DNA sequence: TGTGCCTGGGACAGGGGCTACGAGCAGTACTTC. The chain has TRBV30 and TRBJ2-7, with 8 bases matching TRBD1. CDR1 and CDR2 (germline): GTSNPN, SVGIG (reference sequence). CDR3 length equals 11 residues. V was pared by 5 bases and J by 3 bases, with 0 bases of the junction left unmatched.

The V gene is TRBV6-5, the J gene TRBJ2-1; 12 bases align to TRBD2. J gave up 15 bases and V 5 bases, and 14 bases lay outside the gene matches. The germline CDR1 and CDR2 sequences are MNHEY and SVGAGI. This CDR3 has 15 amino acids. CDR3 DNA: TGTGCCAGCAGTCGAGGACTAGCGGGAACCCCCCGGTGGTTCTTC. Translated, it gives CASSRGLAGTPRWFF.

This sequence joins TRBV5-1 and TRBJ2-3, with TRBD1 matching 10 bases. The CDR3 runs to 17 residues. V gave up 3 bases and J gave up 2 bases; unmatched junction bases: 9. CDR1 SGHRS and CDR2 YFSETQ come from the germline V gene. CDR3 DNA sequence: TGCGCCAGCAGCTGGTATGACAGGGGGCCAAACACAGATACGCAGTATTTT. It is translated as CASSWYDRGPNTDTQYF.

The chain joins TRBV6-6 to TRBJ1-1; D is uncertain. The CDR3 is 11 amino acids. With 10 bases removed from V and 6 bases from J, the gap between germline ends came to 12 bases. Per the germline V gene, CDR1 is MNHNY and CDR2 is SVGAGI (reference sequence). The CDR3 DNA reads TGTGCCACCCCCGGGGAGTCTGAAGCTTTCTTT. It encodes CATPGESEAFF.

CDR3 sequence reads: CASSIKIGGGNQPQHF. In DNA form, the CDR3 reads TGTGCCAGTAGTATAAAAATAGGGGGGGGCAATCAGCCCCAGCATTTT. The rearrangement uses TRBV19 and TRBJ1-5, with D possibly matching TRBD1 (6 bases). The V gene's germline CDR1 is LNHDA and CDR2 SQIVND (reference sequence). The CDR3 is 16 residues long. V lost 2 bases to trimming and J lost 2 bases, with 13 bases between them.

Relative to its sample, this clone is medium-sized. The V gene is TRBV6-4, the J gene TRBJ2-2, with TRBD2 identical over 11 bases. The germline CDR1 and CDR2 sequences are MRHNA and SNTAGT. The CDR3 contains 14 residues. V was pared by 6 bases and J by 3 bases, with 0 bases of the junction left unmatched. CDR3 DNA: TGTGCCAGCAGACTAGCGGGGGACACCGGGGAGCTGTTTTTT. This translates into CASRLAGDTGELFF.